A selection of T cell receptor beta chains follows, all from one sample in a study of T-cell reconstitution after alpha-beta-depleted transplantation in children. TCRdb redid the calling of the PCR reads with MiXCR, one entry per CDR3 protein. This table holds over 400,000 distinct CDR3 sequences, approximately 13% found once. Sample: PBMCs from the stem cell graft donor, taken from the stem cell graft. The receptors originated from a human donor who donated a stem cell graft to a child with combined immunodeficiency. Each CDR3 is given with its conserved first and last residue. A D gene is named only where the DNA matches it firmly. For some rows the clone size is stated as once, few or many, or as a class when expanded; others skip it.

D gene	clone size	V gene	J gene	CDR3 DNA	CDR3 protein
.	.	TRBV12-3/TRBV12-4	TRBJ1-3	TGTGCCAGCAGTTTACCCAGGGGCTCTGGAAACACCATATATTTT	CASSLPRGSGNTIYF
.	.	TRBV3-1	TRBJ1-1	TGTGCCAGCAGCCACCCTCCAGGGACGGGCACTGAAGCTTTCTTT	CASSHPPGTGTEAFF
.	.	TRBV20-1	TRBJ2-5	TGCAGTGCTAGACAGGCCCAAGAGACCCAGTACTTC	CSARQAQETQYF
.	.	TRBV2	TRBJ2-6	TGTGCCAGCTCTGGAGCCGGGACAAATGCAGGTGGGGCCAACGTCCTGACTTTC	CASSGAGTNAGGANVLTF
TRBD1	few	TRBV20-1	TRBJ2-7	TGCAGTGCAGAAGGGGGGACAGGGGTACCCTACGAGCAGTACTTC	CSAEGGTGVPYEQYF
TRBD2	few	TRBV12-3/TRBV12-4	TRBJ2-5	TGTGCCAGCAGTCCCCACGATCCGGGACTAGGGGCCGGAGAGACCCAGTACTTC	CASSPHDPGLGAGETQYF
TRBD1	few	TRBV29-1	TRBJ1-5	TGCAGCGTTGAAGAGTGGACAGGGATGAGCAATCAGCCCCAGCATTTT	CSVEEWTGMSNQPQHF
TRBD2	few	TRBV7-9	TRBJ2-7	TGTGCCAGCAGCCACTTTACTAGCGAGGGGACCTACGAGCAGTACTTC	CASSHFTSEGTYEQYF
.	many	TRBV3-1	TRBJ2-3	TGTGCCAGCAGCCAAGATCTTGGGTCCGGAGATACGCAGTATTTT	CASSQDLGSGDTQYF
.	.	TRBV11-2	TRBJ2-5	TGTGCCAGCAGTACCTCAGGGGGCTGGCGGGAGCGCACTCGTGCAGAGACCCAGTACTTC	CASSTSGGWRERTRAETQYF
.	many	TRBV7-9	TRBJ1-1	TGTGCCAGCAGCGTGAATGCTGAAGCTTTCTTT	CASSVNAEAFF
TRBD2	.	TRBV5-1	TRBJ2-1	TGCGCCAGCAGCTTGGCCGGGACTAGCGGGAGTAACGAGCAGTTCTTC	CASSLAGTSGSNEQFF
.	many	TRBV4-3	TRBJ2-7	TGCGCCAGCAGCCGGAACCAGGGGGGGGACTACGAGCAGTACTTC	CASSRNQGGDYEQYF
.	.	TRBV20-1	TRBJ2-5	TGCAGTGCTAGAGACGGGGTCAGGGAGACCCAGTACTTC	CSARDGVRETQYF
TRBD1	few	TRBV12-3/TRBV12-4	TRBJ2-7	TGTGCCAGCAGTACGACAGGGGTGAACGAGCAGTACTTC	CASSTTGVNEQYF
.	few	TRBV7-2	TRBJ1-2	TGTGCCAGCAGCTTCCGCCCGGACACCCTTATTAACTATGGCTACACCTTC	CASSFRPDTLINYGYTF
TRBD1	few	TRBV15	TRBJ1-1	TGTGCCACCAGCAGAGCGGGACAGGTGGGGCTCACTGAAGCTTTCTTT	CATSRAGQVGLTEAFF
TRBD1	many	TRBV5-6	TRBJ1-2	TGTGCCAGCAGCCCCTTGTTCGGGACAGCCAGAAGCTACACCTTC	CASSPLFGTARSYTF
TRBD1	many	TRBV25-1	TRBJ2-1	TGTGCCAGCAGTGCGTACGGGACAGGGGTGAATGAGCAGTTCTTC	CASSAYGTGVNEQFF
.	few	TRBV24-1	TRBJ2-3	TGTGCCACCGCTGAGGGGTTAAGAGATACGCAGTATTTT	CATAEGLRDTQYF
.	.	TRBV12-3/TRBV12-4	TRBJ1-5	TGTGCCAGCAGTTTGAAGGGACTTGGGGGCAATCAGCCCCAGCATTTT	CASSLKGLGGNQPQHF
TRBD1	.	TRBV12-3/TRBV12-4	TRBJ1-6	TGTGCCAGCACCACTTTATCGACAGGGCGATTCTATAATTCACCCCTCCACTTT	CASTTLSTGRFYNSPLHF
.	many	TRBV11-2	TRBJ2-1	TGTGCCAGCAGCTTAGATCTCGGCTCCTACAATGAGCAGTTCTTC	CASSLDLGSYNEQFF
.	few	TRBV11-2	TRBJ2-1	TGTGCCAGCAGCCCCATTAACTACAATGAGCAGTTCTTC	CASSPINYNEQFF
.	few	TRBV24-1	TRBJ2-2	TGTGCCACCAGTGACCCCCTTGGGCAGGGGAACACCGGGGAGCTGTTTTTT	CATSDPLGQGNTGELFF
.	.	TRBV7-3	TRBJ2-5	TGTGCCAGCAGCTTAACAGGGACCGGAGAGACCCAGTACTTC	CASSLTGTGETQYF
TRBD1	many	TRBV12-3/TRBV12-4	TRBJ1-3	TGTGCCAGCAGTTGGGACAGGGGGGAAACTGGAAACACCATATATTTT	CASSWDRGETGNTIYF
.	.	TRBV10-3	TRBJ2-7	TGTGCCATCAGTGCTAGGGACGAGCAGTACTTC	CAISARDEQYF
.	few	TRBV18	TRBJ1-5	TGTGCCAGCTCACCACCTGGATGGGATCAGCCCCAGCATTTT	CASSPPGWDQPQHF
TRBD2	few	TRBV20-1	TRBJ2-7	TGCAGTGCTAGAGATCAGCGGGAGGGGACCTACGAGCAGTACTTC	CSARDQREGTYEQYF
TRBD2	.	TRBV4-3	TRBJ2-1	TGCGCCAGCAGCCAATTCCTTCTAGCGGGGGATAGCAATGAGCAGTTCTTC	CASSQFLLAGDSNEQFF
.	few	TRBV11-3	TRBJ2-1	TGTGCCAGCAGCTTAGCGGACTGGAGCTCCTACAATGAGCAGTTCTTC	CASSLADWSSYNEQFF
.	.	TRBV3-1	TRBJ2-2	TGTGCCAGCAGCCAAGACTCGGGACCGTCGGACACCGGGGAGCTGTTTTTT	CASSQDSGPSDTGELFF
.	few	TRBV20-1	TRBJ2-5	TGCAGTGCTCCTACGGGGCAAGAGACCCAGTACTTC	CSAPTGQETQYF
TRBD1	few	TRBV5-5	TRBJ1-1	TGTGCCAGCAGCCCACGAGGGGGGACAGGGGCTGAAGCTTTCTTT	CASSPRGGTGAEAFF
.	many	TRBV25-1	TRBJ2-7	TGTGCCAGCACCGGGAACTCCTACGAGCAGTACTTC	CASTGNSYEQYF
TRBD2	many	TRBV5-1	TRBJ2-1	TGCGCCAGCAGCTTGGACACGGGAGCGGGGAATGAGCAGTTCTTC	CASSLDTGAGNEQFF
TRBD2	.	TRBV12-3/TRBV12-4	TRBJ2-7	TGTTCCAGCAGTTTGGGCGCCGGGGGGGACGAGCAGTACTTC	CSSSLGAGGDEQYF
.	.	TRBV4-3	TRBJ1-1	TGCGCCAGCAGCCAAGATCGTAGTGGGGCGTTAAGCTATGCGACTTTCTTT	CASSQDRSGALSYATFF
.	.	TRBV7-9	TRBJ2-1	TGTGCCAGCAGCTTTAGCGTTCCCTACAATGAGCAGTTCTTC	CASSFSVPYNEQFF
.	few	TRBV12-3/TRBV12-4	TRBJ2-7	TGTGCCAGCCGTCCTCGGGACGGTACCTACGAGCAGTACTTC	CASRPRDGTYEQYF
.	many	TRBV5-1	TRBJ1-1	TGCGCCAGCAGCTTGAGTCAGGGAGTGGCTGAAGCTTTCTTT	CASSLSQGVAEAFF
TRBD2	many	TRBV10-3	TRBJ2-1	TGTGCCATCAGTGAGAATCCTAGCGGGATCTACAATGAGCAGTTCTTC	CAISENPSGIYNEQFF
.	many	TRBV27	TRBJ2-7	TGTGCCAGCAGCCAAGTACGGGACGCCCGCGAGCAGTACTTC	CASSQVRDAREQYF
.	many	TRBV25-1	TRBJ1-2	TGTGCCAGCAGTGAAGTTGGGTATGGCTACACCTTC	CASSEVGYGYTF
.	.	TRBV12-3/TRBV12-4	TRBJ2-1	TGTGCCAGCACCCCTAAGGGGGTTGAGCAGTTCTTC	CASTPKGVEQFF
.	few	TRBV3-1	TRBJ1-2	TGTGCCAGCAGCCAACGAGGGGCGGCATATGGCTACACCTTC	CASSQRGAAYGYTF
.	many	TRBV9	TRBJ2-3	TGTGCCAGCAGCCCAGAGGGGAAGGGACATTCCACAGATACGCAGTATTTT	CASSPEGKGHSTDTQYF
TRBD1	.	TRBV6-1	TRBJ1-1	TGTGCCAGCAGCCGCACAGGGGGCAGGGAAGCTTTCTTT	CASSRTGGREAFF
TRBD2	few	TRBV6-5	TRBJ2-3	TGTGCCAGCAGTTACGGAGCGGGAGTAATAGATACGCAGTATTTT	CASSYGAGVIDTQYF
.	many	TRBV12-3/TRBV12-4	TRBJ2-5	TGTGCCAGCAGTTTATCAGCGTCTGAGACCCAGTACTTC	CASSLSASETQYF
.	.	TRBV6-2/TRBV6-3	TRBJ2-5	TGTGCCAGCAGTGGACAGCCCGAAGAGACCCAGTACTTC	CASSGQPEETQYF
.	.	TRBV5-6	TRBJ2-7	TGTGCCAGCGGCCCCGGGGTCTTCTGCGAGCAGTACTTC	CASGPGVFCEQYF
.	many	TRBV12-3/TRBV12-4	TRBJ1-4	TGTGCCAGAGCCGCCGGGACAAAGAATGAAAAACTGTTTTTT	CARAAGTKNEKLFF
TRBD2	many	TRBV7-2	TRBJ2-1	TGTGCCAGCAGCTTAGTGGCTAGCGGGTTGTCCTACAATGAGCAGTTCTTC	CASSLVASGLSYNEQFF